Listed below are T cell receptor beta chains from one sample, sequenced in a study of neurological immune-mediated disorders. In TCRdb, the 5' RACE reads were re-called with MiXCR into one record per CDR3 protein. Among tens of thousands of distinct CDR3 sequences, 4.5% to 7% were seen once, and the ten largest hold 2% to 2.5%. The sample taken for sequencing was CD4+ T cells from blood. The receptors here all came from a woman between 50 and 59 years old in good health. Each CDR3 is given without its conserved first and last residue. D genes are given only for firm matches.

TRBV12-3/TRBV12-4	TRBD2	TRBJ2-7	ASSFVGSGTNYEQY
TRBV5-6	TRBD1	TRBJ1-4	ASSWDRDRGRGTNEKLF
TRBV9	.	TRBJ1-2	ASSALTYGYT
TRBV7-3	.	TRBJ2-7	ASSLTASHAYEQY
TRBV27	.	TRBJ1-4	ASNTGREVDREKLF
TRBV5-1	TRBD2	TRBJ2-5	ASSSRPSGTETQY
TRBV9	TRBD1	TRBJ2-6	ASSTRGGRAMGSGANVLT
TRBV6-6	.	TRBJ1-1	ASRGQRARDTEAF
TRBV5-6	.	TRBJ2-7	ASSLRTGRAYEQY
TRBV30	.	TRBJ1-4	AWTGNGEKLF
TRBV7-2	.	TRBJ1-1	ASRPIGAEAF
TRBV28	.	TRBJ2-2	ASSSPGGDGSTGELF
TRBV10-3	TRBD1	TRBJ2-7	ATNSRTGPLYEQY
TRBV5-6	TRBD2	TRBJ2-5	ASSSGTREETQY
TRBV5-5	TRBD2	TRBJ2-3	ASSETSGSFWGTQY
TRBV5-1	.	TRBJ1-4	ASSPGRGNEKLF
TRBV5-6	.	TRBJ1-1	ASSSLGGTF
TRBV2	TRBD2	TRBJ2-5	ASSVNSGRAETQY
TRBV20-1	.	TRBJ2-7	SARAGTASYEQY
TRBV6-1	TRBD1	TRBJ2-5	ASRGQGATSGTQY
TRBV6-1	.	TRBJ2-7	ASNLRDAYEQY
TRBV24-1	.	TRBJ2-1	ATSVWDEQF
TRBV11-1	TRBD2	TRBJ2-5	ASSSRIRLAEETQY
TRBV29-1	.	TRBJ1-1	SVSMGANTEAF
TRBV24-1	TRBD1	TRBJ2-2	ATSRGQPNTGELF
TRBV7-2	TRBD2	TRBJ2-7	ASSFGGSHEQY
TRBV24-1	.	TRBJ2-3	ATSDPSPGKTDTQY
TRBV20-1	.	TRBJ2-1	SARPLDPSNEQF